The clone carrying this T cell receptor (beta chain) was counted between two and nine times. Its antigen is not known. Trimming took off 1 base at V and 6 bases at J, with 13 bases between the two ends. The CDR3 has 14 residues. Looked up from germline, CDR1 is SGHTS and CDR2 is YDEGEE. Isolated RNA was reverse transcribed in full, so expressed TCRB transcripts were sequenced. Repertoires were generated with immunoSEQ multiplex PCR, while TCRdb's copy carries only in-frame clones and drops some. The sample carries about 400,000 clones, about 12% recorded once. This sample is drawn from a study of beta chain features in type 1 diabetes. Findings and limits, study-wide: Type 1 diabetes patients showed a moderate but significant shortening of TCRB CDR3s in all four CD4+ subsets.

Sequencing was performed on naive CD4+ T cells from blood. This TCR was sampled from a woman aged 18 to 35 with type 1 diabetes. The gene calls are TRBV5-8 and TRBJ1-2; D is ambiguous. This CDR3 reads CASSLFWTEDGYTF. CDR3 DNA sequence: TGTGCCAGCAGCTTGTTTTGGACGGAGGATGGCTACACCTTC.